This section outlines one T cell receptor beta chain sequence together with its context. The antigen remains unidentified. The data are from a study of radiotherapy plus CTLA-4 blockade in lung cancer. Study in general: Of all patients, 15% to 20% responded objectively and about 30% showed disease control. Findings of the study overall: Expansion in blood of tumor-derived TCR clones was seen after radiotherapy plus ipilimumab. The authors reported that early blood T cell clone dynamics, with interferon-beta, best predicted response.

The data were produced by immunoSEQ multiplex PCR, yet TCRdb's version contains in-frame clones alone and is incomplete. This sample yields 120,000 or so clones, of which around 90% are seen a single time; roughly 7% belongs to the top ten. Germline CDR1 and CDR2: SNHLY and FYNNEI. This CDR3 is 14 amino acids long. Germline trimming cut 7 bases from V and 4 bases from J; bases unmatched to any gene: 7. Patients had chemo-refractory metastatic non-small-cell lung cancer and received focal radiation plus CTLA-4 blockade that used ipilimumab. This specimen was peripheral blood, taken from a patient treated with radiotherapy plus ipilimumab. This chain connects TRBV2 to TRBJ2-5, with 9 nucleotides matching TRBD1. The source of this sequence is a human donor with non-small cell lung cancer that progressed on radiotherapy plus ipilimumab. The CDR3 loop is CASTTGGYGETQYF. The CDR3 region has the DNA TGTGCCAGCACGACAGGGGGGTATGGAGAGACCCAGTACTTC.